The rows below give T cell receptor beta chains drawn from one sample of a study of neurological immune-mediated disorders. Each CDR3 protein is one row after TCRdb ran MiXCR on the 5' RACE reads. The table records around 69,000 distinct CDR3 sequences, around 3% of them present only once. Sequenced input: PBMCs. These receptor sequences come from a man aged 35 to 55 with multiple sclerosis. CDR3s include the opening cysteine and the closing phenylalanine or tryptophan. Fields, in order: J gene, V gene, CDR3 protein.

>TRBJ2-1|TRBV11-3
CASSTGTGGEEQFF
>TRBJ2-3|TRBV5-1
CASSRTSAYTDTQYF
>TRBJ1-5|TRBV12-3/TRBV12-4
CASSFGTDAYSNQPQHF
>TRBJ1-5|TRBV9
CASSVGDRANQPQHF
>TRBJ2-7|TRBV12-3/TRBV12-4
CASSSGPPGEQYF
>TRBJ1-4|TRBV5-1
CASSSGQGAFNEKLFF
>TRBJ2-3|TRBV3-1
CASCNSGGLTDTQYF
>TRBJ2-1|TRBV20-1
CSAPRGGWGSNEQFF
>TRBJ2-2|TRBV6-5
CASRAGTGVGTGELFF
>TRBJ1-2|TRBV29-1
CSVGNGTRVYGYTF
>TRBJ2-7|TRBV7-2
CASSWRYEQYF
>TRBJ2-3|TRBV5-1
CASSLADPGTDTQYF
>TRBJ1-1|TRBV11-2
CASSPRQGRGTEAFF
>TRBJ2-2|TRBV12-3/TRBV12-4
CASSIRGLNTGELFF
>TRBJ2-1|TRBV5-1
CASSLVSGLYNEQFF
>TRBJ2-5|TRBV12-3/TRBV12-4
CASSFWRGGQETQYF
>TRBJ1-1|TRBV5-1
CASSLGGEGTEAFF
>TRBJ1-1|TRBV3-1
CASSQTRRGTEAFF
>TRBJ2-7|TRBV4-2
CASSHPSGTSYEQYF
>TRBJ2-1|TRBV18
CASSPTGDYNEQFF
>TRBJ2-1|TRBV11-3
CASSFTGYEQFF
>TRBJ1-5|TRBV12-3/TRBV12-4
CASSLAGDQPQHF
>TRBJ1-4|TRBV20-1
CSARAGGNEKLFF
>TRBJ2-7|TRBV9
CASSVAAGDWYEQYF